The 26 T cell receptor beta chains reported below all come from one sample, sequenced in a study of blood T cell repertoires in COVID-19. Profiling relied on immunoSEQ multiplex PCR, and the TCRdb table lists in-frame clones only, not all of them. The table records roughly 91,000 clones, roughly 82% of them present only once. Sequenced sample: peripheral blood. The receptors stem from a woman of 80 years or more with acute or convalescent COVID-19.

The gene calls are TRBV7-2 and TRBJ1-1, with D tentatively TRBD1 (5 bases). The CDR3 contains 14 residues. V was cut by 3 bases and J by 1 base, with 9 bases left in between. Germline V gene sequence: CDR1 SGHTA, CDR2 FQGNSA. The CDR3 DNA is TGTGCCAGCAGCTTTACTACAGGGAACACTGAAGCTTTCTTT. Its protein product is CASSFTTGNTEAFF.

Note on this clone: The identical CDR3 is also encoded by other nucleotide sequences in the sample. The CDR3 sequence: CASTEETQYF. The CDR3 DNA is TGTGCCAGCACAGAAGAGACCCAGTACTTC. The chain recombines TRBV6-5 with TRBJ2-5; D gene ambiguous. This CDR3 region has 10 residues. Deletions cut 7 bases from V and 3 bases from J, with 3 bases between. Looked up from germline, CDR1 is MNHEY and CDR2 is SVGAGI.

This chain joins TRBV5-1 and TRBJ1-2; 8 bases are shared with TRBD1. Germline V gene lookup returns CDR1 SGHRS and CDR2 YFSETQ. V shed 3 bases, J shed 2 bases, and the junction held 0 bases outside the gene matches. The length of the CDR3 is 13 residues. The CDR3 protein is CASSSGGNYGYTF. The CDR3 coding sequence is TGCGCCAGCAGCTCAGGGGGCAACTATGGCTACACCTTC.

The chain couples TRBV12-3 or TRBV12-4 to TRBJ1-4, with D unclear. The CDR3 runs to 12 residues. Trimming pared 6 bases from V and 4 bases from J, leaving 6 bases between. This chain's CDR3 is CASSLLNEKLFF. The CDR3 DNA sequence: TGTGCCAGCAGCCTTCTTAATGAAAAACTGTTTTTT.

The J gene is TRBJ2-2, the V gene TRBV13; a possible D gene is TRBD1 (6 bases). V was shortened by 5 bases and J by 5 bases, with 12 bases between the two germline ends. The CDR3 loop spans 14 amino acids. Germline CDR1 PRHDT, CDR2 FYEKMQ (reference sequence). The CDR3 is CASSRNRVTGELFF. The CDR3 DNA reads TGTGCCAGCAGCAGAAACAGGGTTACCGGGGAGCTGTTTTTT. The full variable domain, its missing parts supplied by reference TRBV13 and TRBJ2-2, is AAGVIQSPRHLIKEKRETATLKCYPIPRHDTVYWYQQGPGQDPQFLISFYEKMQSDKGSIPDRFSAQQFSDYHSELNMSSLELGDSALYFCASSRNRVTGELFFGEGSRLTVL.

In this sample, this clone turned up once. This chain uses TRBV5-1 with TRBJ2-2; 7 nucleotides line up with TRBD1. The germline V gene encodes CDR1 SGHRS and CDR2 YFSETQ. V dropped 2 bases and J dropped 3; count of bases not matched to a gene: 4. This CDR3 contains 15 residues. Here the CDR3 reads CASSLSGTDTGELFF. CDR3 coding DNA: TGCGCCAGCAGCTTATCCGGGACAGACACCGGGGAGCTGTTTTTT.

This clone appeared a few times. The chain couples TRBV7-9 to TRBJ1-1, with 7 bases aligning to TRBD1. CDR1 and CDR2 (germline): SEHNR, FQNEAQ (reference sequence). Losses at the gene ends were 5 bases for V and 10 bases for J; bases not matched to a gene: 13. The CDR3 length is 14 residues. Written as DNA, the CDR3 is TGTGCCAGCAGCCTAGGGACAGATAGGGCCAGAGCTTTCTTT. This sequence encodes CASSLGTDRARAFF. Together with reference TRBV7-9 and TRBJ1-1, the CDR3 gives the full variable domain: DTGVSQNPRHKITKRGQNVTFRCDPISEHNRLYWYRQTLGQGPEFLTYFQNEAQLEKSRLLSDRFSAERPKGSFSTLEIQRTEQGDSAMYLCASSLGTDRARAFFGQGTRLTVV.

The chain uses TRBV21-1 and TRBJ1-2. TRBV21-1 is termed a pseudogene. The CDR3 covers 10 residues. CDR3 sequence: CASTPGGYTF. CDR3 sequence (DNA): TGTGCCAGCACCCCGGGGGGCTACACCTTC.

The gene calls are TRBV6-5 and TRBJ1-1, with 7 bases that match TRBD1. The germline V gene encodes CDR1 MNHEY and CDR2 SVGAGI. The V gene end was trimmed by 9 bases and the J gene end by 3 bases; junction bases not matched to a gene: 4. The CDR3 has 12 amino acids. The CDR3 loop is CASSQGDTEAFF. The DNA of the CDR3 is TGTGCCAGTTCTCAGGGGGACACTGAAGCTTTCTTT.

This chain links TRBV20-1 with TRBJ1-5; 7 bases are a match to TRBD1. The V gene end was trimmed by 3 bases and the J gene end by 4 bases; junction bases not matched to a gene: 9. The CDR3 spans 15 residues. Germline assignment: CDR1 DFQATT and CDR2 SNEGSKA (reference sequence). This CDR3 reads CSASEGQLSNQPQHF. The CDR3 bases are TGCAGTGCTAGTGAGGGACAGCTAAGTAATCAGCCCCAGCATTTT.

V usage is TRBV27 and J usage is TRBJ2-1; 9 bases align to TRBD1. Germline trimming cut 1 base from V and 12 bases from J; bases unmatched to any gene: 4. Germline V CDR1 and CDR2: MNHEY, SMNVEV (reference sequence). The CDR3 contains 13 residues. The CDR3 reads CASSLWGQGGQFF. CDR3 nucleotides: TGTGCCAGCAGTTTATGGGGACAGGGAGGGCAGTTCTTC.

There are a few counts of this clone. The chain uses TRBV10-3 and TRBJ2-7; D is undetermined. The CDR3 sequence is 14 residues long. Trimming cost V 6 bases and J 0 bases, with 12 bases left between them. CDR1 ENHRY and CDR2 SYGVKD come from the germline V gene. The CDR3 DNA follows: TGTGCCATCAGGGTAACAGTCGGCTCCTACGAGCAGTACTTC. Translated: CAIRVTVGSYEQYF.

The V and J genes are TRBV5-1 and TRBJ2-3; tentatively, D is TRBD1 (5 bases). The CDR3 loop spans 14 amino acids. V was trimmed by 0 bases and J by 4 bases, leaving 9 bases between them. Germline V gene data show CDR1 as SGHRS and CDR2 as YFSETQ. CDR3 sequence: CASSLVGDSDTQYF. CDR3 nucleotides: TGCGCCAGCAGCTTGGTAGGGGATTCAGATACGCAGTATTTT.

The rearrangement uses TRBV9 and TRBJ1-1, with D maybe TRBD1 (6 bases). Trimming took off 3 bases at V and 1 base at J, with 10 bases between the two ends. This CDR3 region has 14 residues. Germline CDR1 and CDR2: SGDLS and YYNGEE. This CDR3 is CASSAVQGNTEAFF. CDR3 in DNA: TGTGCCAGCAGCGCCGTACAGGGGAACACTGAAGCTTTCTTT. Full variable domain (outside the CDR3, taken from reference TRBV9 and TRBJ1-1): DSGVTQTPKHLITATGQRVTLRCSPRSGDLSVYWYQQSLDQGLQFLIQYYNGEERAKGNILERFSAQQFPDLHSELNLSSLELGDSALYFCASSAVQGNTEAFFGQGTRLTVV.

V and J are TRBV5-1 and TRBJ1-6; D remains unclear. V lost 0 bases, J lost 6 bases, and 16 bases lay in between. The CDR3 has 17 residues. The germline CDR1 and CDR2 sequences are SGHRS and YFSETQ. CDR3 loop: CASSLDGTNSGNSPLHF. In DNA, the CDR3 is TGCGCCAGCAGCTTGGATGGAACCAACTCGGGTAATTCACCCCTCCACTTT. The full variable domain, in which reference TRBV5-1 and TRBJ1-6 provide the parts outside the CDR3, is KAGVTQTPRYLIKTRGQQVTLSCSPISGHRSVSWYQQTPGQGLQFLFEYFSETQRNKGNFPGRFSGRQFSNSRSEMNVSTLELGDSALYLCASSLDGTNSGNSPLHFGNGTRLTVT.

This CDR3 is CASSLDLKGAVGELFF. CDR3 in DNA: TGCGCCAGCAGCTTGGATCTTAAGGGGGCGGTCGGGGAGCTGTTTTTT. The V call is TRBV5-1, the J call TRBJ2-2; TRBD1 agrees at 7 bases. CDR1 and CDR2 (germline): SGHRS, YFSETQ. The CDR3 is made up of 16 amino acids. The V and J ends lost 0 bases and 7 bases, in that order; junction bases with no gene match: 9.

This clone was observed a single time. This rearrangement joins TRBV7-9 to TRBJ2-2; D is unresolved. CDR1 and CDR2 from the germline V gene are SEHNR and FQNEAQ (reference sequence). CDR3 length equals 12 residues. Trimming stripped 3 bases from V and 3 bases from J, with 2 bases between. The CDR3 region is CASSFYTGELFF. In nucleotides, the CDR3 is TGTGCCAGCAGCTTCTACACCGGGGAGCTGTTTTTT.

V and J are TRBV11-2 and TRBJ1-3; no definite D call. The germline V gene has CDR1 SGHAT and CDR2 FQNNGV. The CDR3 covers 16 residues. V was shortened by 1 base and J by 0 bases, with 10 bases between the two germline ends. CDR3 residues: CASSLVLRLSGNTIYF. Written as DNA, the CDR3 is TGTGCCAGCAGCTTAGTCCTCAGACTCTCTGGAAACACCATATATTTT.

The chain has TRBV20-1 and TRBJ2-7, with D perhaps TRBD1 (6 bases). CDR3 size: 12 residues. Germline CDR1 is DFQATT and CDR2 is SNEGSKA (reference sequence). V was shortened by 3 bases and J by 4 bases, with 10 bases between the two germline ends. The CDR3 DNA sequence: TGCAGTGCTAGTTGGCAGGGGTACGAGCAGTACTTC. This gives the protein CSASWQGYEQYF.

A word on this clone: This sample includes further DNA sequences coding for the same CDR3. The CDR3 spells CASSPQETQYF. The CDR3 DNA is TGTGCCAGCAGCCCGCAAGAGACCCAGTACTTC. The gene calls are TRBV7-2 and TRBJ2-5; the D is unclear. This CDR3 region has 11 residues. CDR1 is SGHTA and CDR2 is FQGNSA in the germline V gene. Trimming cost V 5 bases and J 2 bases, with 3 bases left between them.

This clone was recorded a few times. The gene calls are TRBV4-1 and TRBJ1-2, with D possibly matching TRBD1 (6 bases). The V gene's germline CDR1 is MGHRA and CDR2 YSYEKL. Trimming shortened V by 3 bases and J by 6 bases, and 20 bases separated the two germline ends. CDR3 length equals 16 residues. This CDR3 reads CASSQLRLPGHNGYTF. DNA of the CDR3: TGCGCCAGCAGCCAGCTCCGCCTACCGGGACATAATGGCTACACCTTC.

The chain links TRBV6-1 to TRBJ2-6, with 7 bases identical to TRBD1. The CDR3 spans 16 residues. Per germline, CDR1 MNHNS and CDR2 SASEGT. V shed 4 bases and J 0 bases; nucleotides not matched to a gene: 3. For the CDR3, the DNA is TGTGCCAGCAGTGTAGACAGGGCCTCTGGGGCCAACGTCCTGACTTTC. This encodes CASSVDRASGANVLTF.

The chain recombines TRBV5-4 with TRBJ1-2; D gene ambiguous. Deletions cut 4 bases from V and 4 bases from J, with 14 bases between. The CDR3 runs 14 residues. Germline V gene sequence: CDR1 SGHNT, CDR2 YYREEE (reference sequence). The CDR3 spells CASSPRREGYGYTF. As DNA, the CDR3 is TGTGCCAGCAGCCCCCGGAGGGAAGGCTATGGCTACACCTTC.

V usage is TRBV19 and J usage is TRBJ2-1; the match to TRBD2 covers 7 bases. Trimming took 3 bases from V and 6 from J; bases not matched to a gene: 2. Germline assignment: CDR1 LNHDA and CDR2 SQIVND (reference sequence). The CDR3 runs 13 residues. The CDR3 nucleotides read TGTGCCAGTAGTATCCGACTAGCCAATGAGCAGTTCTTC. Encoded protein: CASSIRLANEQFF.

As to this clone: A junction boundary mismatches the germline segment, possibly from a read error. The V call is TRBV5-8, the J call TRBJ2-2, with D possibly TRBD2 on 6 matching bases. Per germline, CDR1 SGHTS and CDR2 YDEGEE. This CDR3 contains 11 residues. In nucleotides, the CDR3 is TGTGCCAGCAGCTTCGTGGGGGGGCTGTTTTTT. Encoded protein: CASSFVGGLFF.

The V gene is TRBV5-4, the J gene TRBJ2-5, with D possibly TRBD1 on 6 matching bases. The CDR3 is 14 amino acids. From germline, CDR1 is SGHNT and CDR2 YYREEE (reference sequence). The V end lost 4 bases, the J end lost 5 bases, and 15 bases lay between the germline ends. The CDR3 nucleotides read TGTGCCAGCAGCCAAGGGGACACCTCGGAGACCCAGTACTTC. Residues: CASSQGDTSETQYF.